These T cell receptor beta chains were read from a single sample in a study of blood T cell repertoires in COVID-19. The protocol was immunoSEQ multiplex PCR, while the TCRdb copy is restricted to in-frame clones and leaves out a portion. The repertoire holds roughly 100,000 clones, with about 85% as singletons. Sequenced material: peripheral blood. These receptors all come from a man aged 50 to 59 with active COVID-19. CDR3s include the opening cysteine and the closing phenylalanine or tryptophan. A D gene is named only where the DNA matches it firmly. Clone size, where shown, is once, few, many, or a class for clones that have expanded.

v_gene,d_gene,len,abundance,j_gene,CDR3aa,CDR3nt
TRBV4-1,-,14,-,TRBJ2-2,CASSRNSRTGELFF,TGCGCCAGCAGCCGAAACTCGAGGACCGGGGAGCTGTTTTTT
TRBV7-2,-,14,-,TRBJ1-4,CASSLGLTNEKLFF,TGTGCCAGCAGCCTTGGCCTCACTAATGAAAAACTGTTTTTT
TRBV15,TRBD2,14,-,TRBJ2-7,CATSRERGSYEQYF,TGTGCCACCAGCAGGGAGCGGGGGTCCTACGAGCAGTACTTC
TRBV21-1,-,15,-,TRBJ2-3,CASSKEGGLTDTQYF,TGTGCCAGCAGCAAAGAGGGAGGACTCACAGATACGCAGTATTTT
TRBV2,-,15,-,TRBJ2-3,CASSGSSGYTDTQYF,TGTGCCAGCAGTGGTAGTAGCGGATACACAGATACGCAGTATTTT
TRBV11-2,TRBD2,17,-,TRBJ2-4,CASSLVGLSGGWNIQYF,TGTGCCAGCAGCTTAGTAGGGCTAAGCGGGGGGTGGAACATTCAGTACTTC
TRBV13,TRBD1,16,-,TRBJ2-2,CASSLGETGRTGELFF,TGTGCCAGCAGCTTAGGAGAGACAGGGCGCACCGGGGAGCTGTTTTTT
TRBV5-1,TRBD1,15,-,TRBJ1-2,CASSPAGTGETRYTF,TGCGCCAGCAGCCCCGCCGGGACAGGAGAGACGCGGTACACCTTC
TRBV5-1,TRBD1,16,-,TRBJ2-7,CASKPWDRGDSYEQYF,TGCGCCAGCAAACCCTGGGACAGGGGGGACTCCTACGAGCAGTACTTC
TRBV6-4,TRBD1,18,few,TRBJ1-5,CASNLLSLGQGSYQPQHF,TGTGCCAGCAACCTATTGTCGCTTGGACAGGGGTCCTATCAGCCCCAGCATTTT
TRBV3-1/TRBV3-2,TRBD1,17,-,TRBJ2-2,CASSHPIRGHHTGELFF,TGTGCCAGCAGCCACCCGATCAGGGGGCATCACACCGGGGAGCTGTTTTTT
TRBV4-1,TRBD2,16,-,TRBJ2-7,CASSQFSGGISYEQYF,TGCGCCAGCAGCCAATTCAGCGGGGGCATTTCCTACGAGCAGTACTTC
TRBV5-6,TRBD2,17,-,TRBJ2-6,CASSLTSGAPGANVLTF,TGTGCCAGCAGCTTGACTAGCGGGGCTCCTGGGGCCAACGTCCTGACTTTC
TRBV5-5,-,15,-,TRBJ1-5,CASSSGSPGAQPQHF,TGTGCCAGCAGCTCAGGGTCACCAGGAGCCCAGCCCCAGCATTTT
TRBV19,-,12,-,TRBJ1-2,CASSWRDYGYTF,TGTGCCAGTAGTTGGAGGGACTATGGCTACACCTTC
TRBV27,-,15,-,TRBJ1-6,CASSSETEFNSPLHF,TGTGCCAGCAGTTCCGAGACAGAGTTTAATTCACCCCTCCACTTT
TRBV4-1,-,14,-,TRBJ1-1,CASSQSVGVTEAFF,TGCGCCAGCAGCCAATCCGTAGGGGTCACTGAAGCTTTCTTT
TRBV5-4,-,12,-,TRBJ2-3,CASSLDRVTQYF,TGTGCCAGCAGCTTGGACAGGGTTACGCAGTATTTT
TRBV7-9,TRBD1,12,-,TRBJ2-3,CASSQGAGSQYF,TGTGCCAGCAGCCAGGGGGCGGGGAGCCAATATTTT
TRBV2,-,14,once,TRBJ2-2,CASRGQMNTGELFF,TGTGCCAGTAGAGGGCAGATGAACACCGGGGAGCTGTTTTTT
TRBV4-1,-,14,-,TRBJ2-3,CASSQIGGSDTQYF,TGCGCCAGCAGCCAAATTGGGGGGTCAGATACGCAGTATTTT
TRBV29-1,-,14,once,TRBJ1-1,CSVELRKRSTEAFF,TGCAGCGTTGAATTACGGAAGAGGTCCACTGAAGCTTTCTTT
TRBV18,TRBD1,15,-,TRBJ1-1,CASSQKQGENTEAFF,TGTGCCAGCTCGCAGAAACAGGGGGAGAACACTGAAGCTTTCTTT
TRBV7-6,TRBD1,14,-,TRBJ1-2,CASSLGQGAYGYTF,TGTGCCAGCAGCCTCGGACAGGGGGCCTATGGCTACACCTTC
TRBV3-1/TRBV3-2,-,14,-,TRBJ2-7,CASSQLSGIYEQYF,TGTGCCAGCAGCCAGTTATCAGGGATCTACGAGCAGTACTTC
TRBV6-2/TRBV6-3,-,16,-,TRBJ1-5,CASSRGQSISNQPQHF,TGTGCCAGCAGCCGCGGACAGTCTATTAGCAATCAGCCCCAGCATTTT
TRBV30,TRBD1,15,-,TRBJ2-3,CAWRPGTGFGDTQYF,TGTGCCTGGAGACCCGGGACAGGGTTTGGGGATACGCAGTATTTT
TRBV5-1,-,14,-,TRBJ1-2,CASSFGQYFDGYTF,TGCGCCAGCAGTTTCGGACAGTACTTCGATGGCTACACCTTC
TRBV6-4,-,18,-,TRBJ2-7,CASSDPIDGRIPIYEQYF,TGTGCCAGCAGTGACCCTATCGATGGCAGGATCCCCATCTACGAGCAGTACTTC
TRBV5-6,-,15,few,TRBJ2-1,CASSFLDAGYNEQFF,TGTGCCAGCAGCTTTCTGGACGCGGGCTACAATGAGCAGTTCTTC
TRBV6-5,TRBD2,13,-,TRBJ2-1,CASSSGLAGEQFF,TGTGCCAGCAGCTCCGGACTAGCCGGTGAGCAGTTCTTC
TRBV6-6,-,15,-,TRBJ2-5,CASSPAGVDQETQYF,TGTGCCAGCAGCCCGGCAGGGGTGGACCAAGAGACCCAGTACTTC
TRBV5-1,-,13,-,TRBJ1-1,CASLPDSNTEAFF,TGCGCCAGCCTCCCGGACAGTAACACTGAAGCTTTCTTT
TRBV4-3,-,13,few,TRBJ2-5,CASSQDFRETQYF,TGCGCCAGCAGCCAAGATTTTAGAGAGACCCAGTACTTC
TRBV19,-,14,-,TRBJ1-2,CASSRGGANYGYTF,TGTGCCAGTAGTCGCGGGGGCGCCAACTATGGCTACACCTTC
TRBV18,TRBD2,14,-,TRBJ2-5,CASSPNGGQETQYF,TGTGCCAGCTCACCAAACGGGGGGCAAGAGACCCAGTACTTC
TRBV9,TRBD1,15,-,TRBJ2-2,CASSPRTGVTGELFF,TGTGCCAGCAGCCCGAGGACAGGGGTCACCGGGGAGCTGTTTTTT
TRBV5-6,-,15,once,TRBJ2-5,CASSTGRTDGETQYF,TGTGCCAGCAGCACCGGCCGGACTGACGGAGAGACCCAGTACTTC
TRBV5-4,TRBD1,16,-,TRBJ2-7,CASSSSRDRLVHEQYF,TGTGCCAGCAGCAGCTCCCGGGACAGGCTCGTTCACGAGCAGTACTTC
TRBV5-5,TRBD1,12,-,TRBJ2-7,CASSPTGYEQYF,TGTGCCAGCAGCCCGACAGGGTACGAGCAGTACTTC
TRBV7-9,TRBD1,13,-,TRBJ1-2,CASRFDRERGYTF,TGTGCCAGCAGATTTGACAGGGAGAGGGGCTACACCTTC
TRBV11-1,-,14,-,TRBJ2-3,CASSTGSLGDTQYF,TGTGCCAGCAGCACCGGGTCCCTGGGAGATACGCAGTATTTT
TRBV30,-,15,-,TRBJ1-3,CAWSVAGYSGNTIYF,TGTGCCTGGAGTGTGGCGGGCTACTCTGGAAACACCATATATTTT
TRBV19,-,17,-,TRBJ1-5,CASSIVSRTNWDQPQHF,TGTGCCAGTAGTATAGTTTCCAGGACAAATTGGGATCAGCCCCAGCATTTT
TRBV9,TRBD1,15,-,TRBJ1-6,CASSGTGASNSPLHF,TGTGCCAGCTCGGGGACAGGAGCCAGTAATTCACCCCTCCACTTT
TRBV11-1,TRBD1,15,-,TRBJ2-1,CASSLGQGGRDEQFF,TGTGCCAGCAGCTTAGGACAGGGCGGGCGGGATGAGCAGTTCTTC